Presented here are 25 T cell receptor beta chains from one specimen sequenced in a study of blood T cell repertoires in COVID-19. The protocol was immunoSEQ multiplex PCR, while the TCRdb copy is restricted to in-frame clones and leaves out a portion. The table has some 350,000 clones, about 87% seen once; the top ten hold 2.5% to 3.5%. Sample: peripheral blood. The receptors were sampled from a human donor in a cohort sampled during active COVID-19.

This rearrangement joins TRBV6-5 to TRBJ2-1, with D perhaps matching TRBD2 (6 bases). Germline V gives CDR1 MNHEY, CDR2 SVGAGI. CDR3 length: 16 amino acids. Trimming took off 0 bases at V and 1 base at J, with 10 bases between the two ends. Here the CDR3 DNA reads TGTGCCAGCAGTTACTCGGGCGGGAAGTCCTACAATGAGCAGTTCTTC. It yields the protein CASSYSGGKSYNEQFF.

This clone was counted between two and nine times. The chain carries TRBV19 and TRBJ1-5, with 9 bases lining up with TRBD1. With V trimmed by 3 bases and J by 5 bases, 11 bases remained unmatched. The CDR3 is 17 residues long. Germline assignment: CDR1 LNHDA and CDR2 SQIVND (reference sequence). This CDR3 reads CASSIQSTGGEDQPQHF. CDR3 nucleotide sequence: TGTGCCAGTAGTATTCAATCTACAGGGGGCGAGGATCAGCCCCAGCATTTT.

The CDR3 sequence is CSASLRFDTDTQYF. The CDR3 coding sequence is TGCAGTGCTAGTCTACGGTTCGACACAGATACGCAGTATTTT. The V call is TRBV20-1, the J call TRBJ2-3; D is undetermined. From germline, CDR1 is DFQATT and CDR2 SNEGSKA (reference sequence). The CDR3 spans 14 residues. Trimming shortened V by 3 bases and J by 2 bases, and 12 bases separated the two germline ends.

The CDR3 loop is CASSLGAGWAETEAFF. The CDR3 DNA is TGTGCCAGCAGTTTAGGGGCAGGGTGGGCAGAGACTGAAGCTTTCTTT. The rearrangement links TRBV27 to TRBJ1-1, with a possible D match to TRBD1 (5 bases). CDR1 is MNHEY and CDR2 is SMNVEV in the germline V gene (reference sequence). CDR3 length equals 16 residues. V lost 2 bases and J lost 5, with 18 bases in between.

This sequence joins TRBV7-8 and TRBJ2-5; 12 bases align to TRBD2. The germline CDR1 and CDR2 sequences are SGHVS and FQNEAQ. With V trimmed by 4 bases and J by 2 bases, 8 bases remained unmatched. This CDR3 has 17 amino acids. CDR3 in DNA: TGTGCCAGCAGCTACAAGAGACTAGCGGGGGATCAAGAGACCCAGTACTTC. Amino acids: CASSYKRLAGDQETQYF.

The chain has TRBV5-4 and TRBJ1-5; D is unclear. Germline V gene data show CDR1 as SGHNT and CDR2 as YYREEE (reference sequence). This CDR3 contains 14 residues. The germline V and J ends were trimmed by 5 bases and 4 bases, with 13 bases remaining between them. The CDR3 nucleotides read TGTGCCAGCAGTCTGGGAGGGTTGAATCAGCCCCAGCATTTT. Encoded protein: CASSLGGLNQPQHF.

The V call is TRBV7-9, the J call TRBJ1-1; D not certain. CDR1 SEHNR and CDR2 FQNEAQ come from the germline V gene (reference sequence). V lost 3 bases and J 0 bases, leaving 11 bases between the germline ends. The CDR3 spans 15 residues. The CDR3 here is CASSFPEEMNTEAFF. DNA of the CDR3: TGTGCCAGCAGCTTTCCTGAGGAGATGAACACTGAAGCTTTCTTT.

This chain uses TRBV19 with TRBJ2-1; 7 bases agree with TRBD2. CDR1 is LNHDA, CDR2 SQIVND, per germline (reference sequence). This CDR3 contains 15 residues. V was clipped by 5 bases and J by 6 bases; unmatched bases: 10. CDR3 nucleotide sequence: TGTGCCAGTAGTCCCCTCCGGGAGGTGTCCAATGAGCAGTTCTTC. It is translated as CASSPLREVSNEQFF.

This chain connects TRBV7-8 to TRBJ1-6, with 9 nucleotides matching TRBD1. Germline values: CDR1 SGHVS, CDR2 FQNEAQ. The trim removed 3 bases at V and 9 bases at J, leaving 3 bases unmatched. CDR3 length: 14 residues. Here the CDR3 reads CASSFGTGSSPLHF. The CDR3, as DNA: TGTGCCAGCAGCTTCGGGACAGGGAGTTCACCCCTCCACTTT.

The chain joins TRBV4-2 to TRBJ2-1; 15 positions match TRBD2. The junction had 6 bases not matched to a gene; V was cut back by 1 base and J by 14 bases. Germline CDR1 LGHNA, CDR2 YNFKEQ. CDR3 size: 15 residues. DNA of the CDR3: TGTGCCAGCAGCCAAGGCGGACTAGCGGGGGGGCCGGAGTTCTTC. Protein: CASSQGGLAGGPEFF.

This clone was seen a few times. The V gene is TRBV5-1, the J gene TRBJ1-1; 8 bases agree with TRBD1. Germline values: CDR1 SGHRS, CDR2 YFSETQ. The junction had 9 bases not matched to a gene; V was cut back by 5 bases and J by 0 bases. CDR3 length: 16 residues. The DNA for the CDR3 is TGCGCCAGCAGTAGACAGGGGAATCGGATGAACACTGAAGCTTTCTTT. Amino acid sequence: CASSRQGNRMNTEAFF.

This rearrangement joins TRBV7-8 to TRBJ1-6; D is undetermined. Between the trimmed V and J ends, which lost 3 bases and 6 bases, there was a span of 9 bases. Germline CDR1 and CDR2: SGHVS and FQNEAQ. CDR3 length: 14 residues. The CDR3 coding sequence is TGTGCCAGCAGCTTGGCCCAATTTAATTCACCCCTCCACTTT. This sequence encodes CASSLAQFNSPLHF.

This clone was seen a handful of times. This chain connects TRBV6-5 to TRBJ2-3; 7 positions match TRBD2. This CDR3 contains 14 residues. Trimming took 6 bases from V and 5 from J; bases not matched to a gene: 8. Germline V gene sequence: CDR1 MNHEY, CDR2 SVGAGI. The CDR3 DNA is TGTGCCAGCAGCGCAGTGGGGGGGGAAGATACGCAGTATTTT. This sequence encodes CASSAVGGEDTQYF.

The J gene is TRBJ2-1, the V gene TRBV4-2; 8 bases line up with TRBD1. J gave up 10 bases and V 0 bases, and 5 bases lay outside the gene matches. The CDR3 length is 14 residues. The germline V gene has CDR1 LGHNA and CDR2 YNFKEQ. The CDR3 loop is CASSQDRPGGEQFF. DNA for the CDR3: TGTGCCAGCAGCCAAGACCGCCCAGGGGGCGAGCAGTTCTTC.

In nucleotides, the CDR3 is TGTGCCAGCAGTGACGGCGCGGACAGGGGGGCTTTCTTT. Its protein is CASSDGADRGAFF. The chain carries TRBV6-4 and TRBJ1-1, with 10 bases matching TRBD1. In germline, CDR1 is MRHNA, CDR2 SNTAGT. With 2 bases clipped from V and 11 bases from J, the junction kept 5 bases outside the gene matches. This CDR3 has 13 amino acids.

V usage is TRBV7-8 and J usage is TRBJ2-7; D is perhaps TRBD2 (6 bases). Trimming left V 2 bases short and J 2 bases short, with 10 bases between. The V gene's germline CDR1 is SGHVS and CDR2 FQNEAQ. This CDR3 contains 14 residues. The CDR3 sequence: CASSLLRLAYEQYF. In DNA form, the CDR3 reads TGTGCCAGCAGCTTATTGAGACTAGCCTACGAGCAGTACTTC.

The J gene is TRBJ1-3, the V gene TRBV2, with 7 positions matching TRBD1. This CDR3 is built from 17 residues. The V segment lost 1 base and the J segment 4 bases; nucleotides outside the gene matches: 10. Germline lookup yields CDR1 SNHLY and CDR2 FYNNEI. CDR3 coding DNA: TGTGCCAGCAGTGAAGAGCGGTCGAGGGGGCTGGGAAACACCATATATTTT. Encoded protein: CASSEERSRGLGNTIYF. Using reference TRBV2 and TRBJ1-3 for the parts outside the CDR3, the full variable domain is EPEVTQTPSHQVTQMGQEVILRCVPISNHLYFYWYRQILGQKVEFLVSFYNNEISEKSEIFDDQFSVERPDGSNFTLKIRSTKLEDSAMYFCASSEERSRGLGNTIYFGEGSWLTVV.

The chain combines TRBV5-1 with TRBJ2-7; 11 positions agree with TRBD2. There are 15 residues in the CDR3. V gave up 2 bases and J gave up 4 bases; unmatched junction bases: 5. CDR1 and CDR2 from the germline V gene are SGHRS and YFSETQ. CDR3 DNA sequence: TGCGCCAGCAGCTTTCTAGCGGGAGGTTGGTACGAGCAGTACTTC. Protein: CASSFLAGGWYEQYF.

V and J are TRBV12-3 or TRBV12-4 and TRBJ2-7; no firm D call. The V end was cut by 3 bases, the J end by 4 bases, with 7 bases between. This CDR3 is built from 12 residues. The CDR3 DNA sequence: TGTGCCAGCAGTTTTCTAGTTTACGAGCAGTACTTC. This codes for CASSFLVYEQYF.

V is TRBV5-1 and J is TRBJ2-7; D is perhaps TRBD2 (5 bases). CDR1 SGHRS and CDR2 YFSETQ come from the germline V gene. Trimming removed 4 bases from V and 6 bases from J, with 14 bases in between. CDR3 length equals 13 residues. In nucleotides, the CDR3 is TGCGCCAGCAGCACCGGCGGGCTGGGCGAGCAGTACTTC. Residues: CASSTGGLGEQYF.

V and J are TRBV2 and TRBJ1-1; the D is unclear. CDR1 SNHLY and CDR2 FYNNEI come from the germline V gene. This CDR3 has 13 residues. V was trimmed by 6 bases and J by 2 bases, leaving 10 bases between them. The CDR3: CASRYSINTEAFF. DNA of the CDR3: TGTGCCAGCAGGTACAGCATTAACACTGAAGCTTTCTTT.

The chain links TRBV6-2 or TRBV6-3 to TRBJ2-7; a weak D match, TRBD2 (6 bases). Germline assignment: CDR1 MNHEY and CDR2 SVGEGT. This CDR3 region has 15 residues. Deletions cut 0 bases from V and 2 bases from J, with 11 bases between. CDR3 DNA: TGTGCCAGCAGTTACTCGGGAAGGGAGGCCTACGAGCAGTACTTC. Translating gives CASSYSGREAYEQYF.

The V and J genes are TRBV6-2 or TRBV6-3 and TRBJ2-7; 7 nucleotides line up with TRBD2. This CDR3 is 17 amino acids long. V shed 2 bases, J shed 1 base, and the junction held 11 bases outside the gene matches. The V gene's germline CDR1 is MNHEY and CDR2 SVGEGT. The CDR3 DNA is TGTGCCAGCAGTTACCGGTGGACACTAGCGCTTTCCTACGAGCAGTACTTC. It is translated as CASSYRWTLALSYEQYF.

This rearrangement joins TRBV4-2 to TRBJ2-1, with D maybe TRBD1 (5 bases). The CDR3 extends over 13 amino acids. The V and J ends lost 4 bases and 8 bases respectively, with 12 bases between them. Per germline, CDR1 LGHNA and CDR2 YNFKEQ. DNA for the CDR3: TGTGCCAGCAGCCCGAGGCAGGGCTATGAGCAGTTCTTC. It yields the protein CASSPRQGYEQFF.

This clone was seen more than once but under ten times. The chain is built from TRBV7-9 and TRBJ2-2; D perhaps matches TRBD1 (6 bases). V was shortened by 1 base and J by 6 bases, with 6 bases between the two germline ends. The V gene's germline CDR1 is SEHNR and CDR2 FQNEAQ (reference sequence). CDR3 length equals 13 residues. CDR3 amino acids: CASSLGQAGELFF. CDR3 coding DNA: TGTGCCAGCAGCTTAGGACAGGCCGGGGAGCTGTTTTTT.